These 10 T cell receptor beta chains were all obtained from the same sample, sequenced in a study of blood T cell repertoires in COVID-19. Profiling relied on immunoSEQ multiplex PCR, and the TCRdb table lists in-frame clones only, not all of them. This table has 100,000 to 150,000 clones, around 85% appearing once. Sequenced sample: peripheral blood. These receptors were obtained from a man in his thirties or forties with COVID-19, enrolled during active disease.

This clone has only a few counts. The chain couples TRBV29-1 to TRBJ1-1; no clear D. V lost 4 bases to trimming and J lost 4 bases, with 10 bases between them. This CDR3 comprises 12 residues. Germline CDR1 is SQVTM and CDR2 is ANQGSEA. This CDR3 is CSVVLTTTEAFF. The CDR3 DNA is TGCAGCGTTGTCCTTACTACCACTGAAGCTTTCTTT.

Comments on this clone: Because the CDR3's place on the DNA is in doubt, the DNA is left out and the CDR3 is given as listed by TCRdb. The genes are TRBV2 and TRBJ1-2; the D call of TRBD1 is as the table states it, not checked on the DNA. The length of the CDR3 is 18 amino acids, counting both ends. Per the germline V gene, CDR1 is SNHLY and CDR2 is FYNNEI. CDR3 sequence reads: CVCASNRLRTGSSVGYTF.

The rearrangement links TRBV29-1 to TRBJ1-2; TRBD1 aligns across 9 bases. The CDR3 sequence is 13 residues long. V shed 6 bases and J 2 bases; nucleotides not matched to a gene: 4. Germline V gene lookup returns CDR1 SQVTM and CDR2 ANQGSEA. The CDR3 protein is CSVAGTGNYGYTF. DNA of the CDR3: TGCAGCGTAGCCGGGACAGGGAACTATGGCTACACCTTC.

The chain has TRBV4-1 and TRBJ2-3; D is unclear. Trimming removed 1 base at V and 6 bases at J, with 20 bases between. This CDR3 region has 17 residues. Germline V CDR1 and CDR2: MGHRA, YSYEKL. CDR3 in amino acids: CASSQVGVSLVVDTQYF. CDR3 nucleotides: TGCGCCAGCAGCCAAGTTGGTGTAAGCCTAGTGGTGGATACGCAGTATTTT.

This chain joins TRBV19 and TRBJ1-2; the match to TRBD1 covers 10 bases. Looked up from germline, CDR1 is LNHDA and CDR2 is SQIVND (reference sequence). This CDR3 spans 14 amino acids. Germline trimming cut 6 bases from V and 4 bases from J; bases unmatched to any gene: 5. The CDR3 coding sequence is TGTGCCAGTAGGCCGGGACAGGGGATCTATGGCTACACCTTC. Its protein is CASRPGQGIYGYTF. Full variable domain (outside the CDR3, taken from reference TRBV19 and TRBJ1-2): DGGITQSPKYLFRKEGQNVTLSCEQNLNHDAMYWYRQDPGQGLRLIYYSQIVNDFQKGDIAEGYSVSREKKESFPLTVTSAQKNPTAFYLCASRPGQGIYGYTFGSGTRLTVV.

J is TRBJ2-5 and V is TRBV27, with a possible D match to TRBD2 (6 bases). CDR3 size: 17 residues. Germline V CDR1 and CDR2: MNHEY, SMNVEV (reference sequence). Trimming took 6 bases from V and 2 from J, leaving 22 bases between them. DNA of the CDR3: TGTGCCAGCAGATACATAGGGCCAGCGGGTAGACAAGAGACCCAGTACTTC. As protein: CASRYIGPAGRQETQYF.

V is TRBV7-3 and J is TRBJ1-2, with D possibly being TRBD1 (6 bases). The germline gives CDR1 SGHTA, CDR2 FQGTGA. V lost 3 bases, J lost 4 bases, and 24 bases lay in between. CDR3 length: 18 amino acids. CDR3 sequence reads: CASSLYAGGQGNVYGYTF. The DNA of the CDR3 is TGTGCCAGCAGCTTGTATGCCGGGGGGCAGGGAAACGTCTATGGCTACACCTTC. Using reference TRBV7-3 and TRBJ1-2 for the parts outside the CDR3, the full variable domain is GAGVSQTPSNKVTEKGKYVELRCDPISGHTALYWYRQSLGQGPEFLIYFQGTGAADDSGLPNDRFFAVRPEGSVSTLKIQRTERGDSAVYLCASSLYAGGQGNVYGYTFGSGTRLTVV.

This clone is termed medium-sized. V usage is TRBV5-4 and J usage is TRBJ1-5, with 7 bases identical to TRBD1. J was trimmed by 3 bases and V by 0 bases; bases with no gene match: 6. Germline lookup yields CDR1 SGHNT and CDR2 YYREEE (reference sequence). The CDR3 consists of 16 residues. This chain's CDR3 is CASSLEGAQLNQPQHF. CDR3 nucleotide sequence: TGTGCCAGCAGCTTGGAGGGGGCACAACTCAATCAGCCCCAGCATTTT.

The chain combines TRBV27 with TRBJ1-5; D is undetermined. The CDR3 has 12 amino acids. The germline CDR1 and CDR2 sequences are MNHEY and SMNVEV (reference sequence). V was pared by 5 bases and J by 10 bases, with 12 bases between. The CDR3 coding sequence is TGTGCCAGCAGTCCCCCCCGCGCTCCCCAGCATTTT. Residues: CASSPPRAPQHF.

The CDR3 region has the DNA TGTGCCAGCAGCCAAGATTTCAGGCCCACAGATACGCAGTATTTT. This encodes CASSQDFRPTDTQYF. This rearrangement joins TRBV14 to TRBJ2-3, with unresolved D. The germline V gene encodes CDR1 SGHDN and CDR2 FVKESK. Trimming took 0 bases from V and 2 from J, leaving 9 bases between them. The CDR3 covers 15 residues.